One sample yielded the 26 T cell receptor beta chains listed below, sequenced in a study of blood T cell repertoires in COVID-19. Repertoires were generated with immunoSEQ multiplex PCR, while TCRdb's copy carries only in-frame clones and drops some. The table has some 40,000 clones, around 94% seen once. The specimen was peripheral blood. These TCRs come from a middle-aged man with COVID-19, enrolled during active disease.

This clone was picked up one time. This rearrangement joins TRBV11-3 to TRBJ2-1; 9 bases are shared with TRBD2. This CDR3 contains 18 residues. V dropped 1 base and J dropped 1; count of bases not matched to a gene: 8. Germline V gene lookup returns CDR1 SGHNT and CDR2 YENEEA. The CDR3 sequence is CASSLGAGGPISYNEQFF. The CDR3 nucleotides are TGTGCCAGCAGCTTAGGGGCGGGAGGGCCTATATCCTACAATGAGCAGTTCTTC.

V usage is TRBV6-6 and J usage is TRBJ2-2; weak D call: TRBD1 (5 bases). CDR1 MNHNY and CDR2 SVGAGI come from the germline V gene (reference sequence). Trimming left V 7 bases short and J 1 base short, with 10 bases between. The CDR3 is 14 residues long. The CDR3 DNA follows: TGTGCCAGCAATGGACACTTGAACACCGGGGAGCTGTTTTTT. This encodes CASNGHLNTGELFF.

J is TRBJ2-7 and V is TRBV5-1; D is perhaps TRBD1 (6 bases). Germline CDR1 reads SGHRS; CDR2 reads YFSETQ. V lost 3 bases to trimming and J lost 0 bases, with 13 bases between them. The CDR3 runs to 15 residues. The CDR3 DNA reads as TGCGCCAGCAGCTGGGCCGGGACACACTCCTACGAGCAGTACTTC. This translates into CASSWAGTHSYEQYF.

This clone was recorded only once. This sequence joins TRBV6-1 and TRBJ1-1; tentatively, D is TRBD1 (5 bases). Between the trimmed V and J ends, which lost 3 bases and 10 bases, there was a span of 6 bases. The CDR3 is 10 amino acids. Germline lookup yields CDR1 MNHNS and CDR2 SASEGT. CDR3 amino acids: CASSDGGAFF. The CDR3 DNA reads TGTGCCAGCAGTGACGGGGGAGCTTTCTTT.

The V and J genes are TRBV30 and TRBJ1-1, with 7 bases fitting TRBD1. The germline V gene has CDR1 GTSNPN and CDR2 SVGIG (reference sequence). The CDR3 has 15 amino acids. J was trimmed by 0 bases and V by 3 bases; bases with no gene match: 7. This CDR3 is CAWRGRGGMNTEAFF. CDR3 sequence (DNA): TGTGCCTGGAGAGGGAGAGGGGGCATGAACACTGAAGCTTTCTTT.

The chain links TRBV11-2 to TRBJ2-7; no clear D gene. Between the trimmed V and J ends, which lost 1 base and 1 base, there was a span of 8 bases. Germline V CDR1 and CDR2: SGHAT, FQNNGV. The CDR3 runs to 14 residues. This chain's CDR3 is CASSLVRGSYEQYF. The CDR3 DNA sequence: TGTGCCAGCAGCTTAGTTCGCGGTTCCTACGAGCAGTACTTC. The full variable domain, in which reference TRBV11-2 and TRBJ2-7 provide the parts outside the CDR3, is EAGVAQSPRYKIIEKRQSVAFWCNPISGHATLYWYQQILGQGPKLLIQFQNNGVVDDSQLPKDRFSAERLKGVDSTLKIQPAKLEDSAVYLCASSLVRGSYEQYFGPGTRLTVT.

V usage is TRBV27 and J usage is TRBJ2-7; 7 positions agree with TRBD1. The germline gives CDR1 MNHEY, CDR2 SMNVEV (reference sequence). J gave up 0 bases and V 4 bases, and 6 bases lay outside the gene matches. The CDR3 is 15 residues long. The chain's CDR3 is CASSSSGTASYEQYF. CDR3 in DNA: TGTGCCAGCAGTTCATCCGGGACAGCCTCCTACGAGCAGTACTTC.

The rearrangement joins TRBV5-5 to TRBJ1-2; D is perhaps TRBD1 (6 bases). Trimming took off 4 bases at V and 4 bases at J, with 23 bases between the two ends. CDR1 is SGHKS, CDR2 YYEKEE, per germline (reference sequence). The CDR3 is made up of 17 amino acids. The CDR3 protein is CASSLSQGQINFYGYTF. CDR3 nucleotides: TGTGCCAGCAGCCTTAGCCAAGGACAGATCAACTTCTATGGCTACACCTTC. The full variable domain, rest sourced from reference TRBV5-5 and TRBJ1-2, is DAGVTQSPTHLIKTRGQQVTLRCSPISGHKSVSWYQQVLGQGPQFIFQYYEKEERGRGNFPDRFSARQFPNYSSELNVNALLLGDSALYLCASSLSQGQINFYGYTFGSGTRLTVV.

In nucleotides, the CDR3 is TGTGCCAGCAGTTTAAGGGGGTCGGCTGGCTACACCTTC. Amino acid sequence: CASSLRGSAGYTF. The chain carries TRBV12-3 or TRBV12-4 and TRBJ1-2; a weak D match, TRBD1 (6 bases). V lost 2 bases and J lost 7, with 11 bases in between. The CDR3 runs to 13 residues.

The chain links TRBV5-1 to TRBJ1-2; 7 nucleotides line up with TRBD1. V lost 4 bases, J lost 3 bases, and 9 bases stayed unmatched. CDR1 SGHRS and CDR2 YFSETQ come from the germline V gene. The CDR3 contains 15 residues. CDR3 nucleotide sequence: TGCGCCAGCAGCCGGATTGAGGGGGCGGACTATGGCTACACCTTC. As protein: CASSRIEGADYGYTF.

The V call is TRBV18, the J call TRBJ2-6, with 12 bases identical to TRBD1. CDR3 size: 18 residues. Looked up from germline, CDR1 is KGHSH and CDR2 is LQKENI. Germline trimming cut 3 bases from V and 4 bases from J; bases unmatched to any gene: 7. CDR3 protein: CASSPGTGGSVGANVLTF. The DNA of the CDR3 is TGTGCCAGCTCACCTGGGACAGGGGGCTCGGTGGGGGCCAACGTCCTGACTTTC.

The table lists this clone with a few counts. The rearrangement joins TRBV6-5 to TRBJ2-3, with D tentatively TRBD2 (5 bases). The CDR3 sequence is 15 residues long. Looked up from germline, CDR1 is MNHEY and CDR2 is SVGAGI. Deletions cut 5 bases from V and 0 bases from J, with 12 bases between. The CDR3 spells CASSTPRVSTDTQYF. In DNA form, the CDR3 reads TGTGCCAGCAGTACTCCGAGGGTGAGCACAGATACGCAGTATTTT.

The J gene is TRBJ1-1, the V gene TRBV9; D not resolved. V was trimmed by 6 bases and J by 0 bases, leaving 12 bases between them. The V gene's germline CDR1 is SGDLS and CDR2 YYNGEE. The CDR3 sequence is 14 residues long. In DNA, the CDR3 is TGTGCCAGCACCCGTATGGCCATGAACACTGAAGCTTTCTTT. As protein: CASTRMAMNTEAFF.

V usage is TRBV9 and J usage is TRBJ1-1; D not resolved. V gave up 5 bases and J gave up 1 base, with 12 bases separating them. There are 14 residues in the CDR3. Germline V CDR1 and CDR2: SGDLS, YYNGEE. The CDR3 loop is CASSGGLGNTEAFF. CDR3 in DNA: TGTGCCAGCAGTGGAGGGTTGGGGAACACTGAAGCTTTCTTT.

The CDR3 spells CASSLTGDNSPLHF. The CDR3 DNA is TGTGCCAGCAGTTTAACAGGGGATAATTCACCCCTCCACTTT. The V and J genes are TRBV28 and TRBJ1-6, with 7 bases matching TRBD1. V dropped 2 bases and J dropped 5; count of bases not matched to a gene: 0. The germline V gene encodes CDR1 MDHEN and CDR2 SYDVKM. This CDR3 spans 14 amino acids.

V gene TRBV24-1 combines with J gene TRBJ2-1; 11 bases match TRBD1. CDR1 is KGHDR and CDR2 is SFDVKD in the germline V gene. The J segment lost 10 bases and the V segment lost 4 bases, leaving 5 bases of the junction unmatched. There are 14 residues in the CDR3. The CDR3 region is CATSDPGQGDEQFF. The CDR3 bases are TGTGCCACCAGTGACCCGGGACAGGGGGACGAGCAGTTCTTC.

This chain joins TRBV5-1 and TRBJ2-7; 7 bases are shared with TRBD2. The junction had 10 bases not matched to a gene; V was cut back by 0 bases and J by 7 bases. The CDR3 runs 15 residues. Germline values: CDR1 SGHRS, CDR2 YFSETQ. The CDR3 DNA follows: TGCGCCAGCAGCTTGGGTTCGGGCGGGAGTGGAGAGCAGTACTTC. Residues: CASSLGSGGSGEQYF.

The CDR3 DNA reads TGTGCCAGCTCACCGGGACAGGGAGGGGAAGATACGCAGTATTTT. It yields the protein CASSPGQGGEDTQYF. The rearrangement uses TRBV18 and TRBJ2-3; 9 bases agree with TRBD1. There are 15 residues in the CDR3. V trimming: 3 bases; J trimming: 5 bases; junction bases outside the gene matches: 6. Germline-derived CDR1 and CDR2 are KGHSH and LQKENI.

The V call is TRBV27, the J call TRBJ2-2, with TRBD2 matching 13 bases. V was pared by 5 bases and J by 4 bases, with 10 bases of the junction left unmatched. CDR3 size: 18 residues. The germline gives CDR1 MNHEY, CDR2 SMNVEV (reference sequence). The CDR3 nucleotides are TGTGCCAGCAGTCCAGGGACTAGCGGGACGTCGGTCACCGGGGAGCTGTTTTTT. Translating gives CASSPGTSGTSVTGELFF.

This chain joins TRBV2 and TRBJ1-2; 8 bases map to TRBD1. This CDR3 region has 12 residues. V shed 10 bases, J shed 1 base, and the junction held 2 bases outside the gene matches. Germline V gene data show CDR1 as SNHLY and CDR2 as FYNNEI. The CDR3 reads CAIDRGNYGYTF. CDR3 sequence (DNA): TGTGCCATTGACAGGGGTAACTATGGCTACACCTTC.

The chain recombines TRBV5-1 with TRBJ2-3; possible D gene TRBD2, 5 bases. CDR1 SGHRS and CDR2 YFSETQ come from the germline V gene. The CDR3 is made up of 16 amino acids. V was cut by 1 base and J by 0 bases, with 12 bases left in between. DNA for the CDR3: TGCGCCAGCAGCTTGAGGCTAGCCGAAAGCACAGATACGCAGTATTTT. This codes for CASSLRLAESTDTQYF.

This rearrangement joins TRBV19 to TRBJ1-6; D is uncertain. The CDR3 is 13 residues long. Germline lookup yields CDR1 LNHDA and CDR2 SQIVND (reference sequence). V was trimmed by 5 bases and J by 9 bases, leaving 11 bases between them. In nucleotides, the CDR3 is TGTGCCAGTAGTGTCTCGGGGTCTTCACCCCTCCACTTT. It encodes CASSVSGSSPLHF.

V is TRBV21-1 and J is TRBJ2-4; TRBD1, as called in the table, went unchecked against the DNA. TRBV21-1 is designated a pseudogene. This CDR3 contains 18 residues. The CDR3, as DNA: TGTGCCAGCAGCAAAGAGACAGGGGTTCGACTAGCCAAAAACATTCAGTACTTC. Its translation: CASSKETGVRLAKNIQYF.

The chain employs TRBV11-2 and TRBJ2-2, with 14 bases matching TRBD2. The V gene's germline CDR1 is SGHAT and CDR2 FQNNGV. The CDR3 is made up of 16 amino acids. J was trimmed by 4 bases and V by 5 bases; bases with no gene match: 3. As DNA, the CDR3 is TGTGCCAGCAGCCCCGGACTAGCGGGGGGCACCGGGGAGCTGTTTTTT. This sequence encodes CASSPGLAGGTGELFF. The variable domain in full, with the rest retrieved from reference TRBV11-2 and TRBJ2-2, is EAGVAQSPRYKIIEKRQSVAFWCNPISGHATLYWYQQILGQGPKLLIQFQNNGVVDDSQLPKDRFSAERLKGVDSTLKIQPAKLEDSAVYLCASSPGLAGGTGELFFGEGSRLTVL.

The V and J genes are TRBV13 and TRBJ1-1; TRBD1 agrees at 7 bases. Looked up from germline, CDR1 is PRHDT and CDR2 is FYEKMQ (reference sequence). The trim removed 3 bases at V and 0 bases at J, leaving 10 bases unmatched. CDR3 length equals 17 residues. CDR3 sequence (DNA): TGTGCCAGCAGCTTTTACACGGGACAGCTCATGAACACTGAAGCTTTCTTT. Translating it yields CASSFYTGQLMNTEAFF. The whole variable domain, remainder taken from reference TRBV13 and TRBJ1-1, is AAGVIQSPRHLIKEKRETATLKCYPIPRHDTVYWYQQGPGQDPQFLISFYEKMQSDKGSIPDRFSAQQFSDYHSELNMSSLELGDSALYFCASSFYTGQLMNTEAFFGQGTRLTVV.

V gene TRBV28 combines with J gene TRBJ1-1, with D possibly matching TRBD1 (5 bases). V was cut by 3 bases and J by 5 bases, with 10 bases left in between. This CDR3 is 13 amino acids long. Looked up from germline, CDR1 is MDHEN and CDR2 is SYDVKM. In nucleotides, the CDR3 is TGTGCCAGCAGTTTCAGGGTCCAGACTGAAGCTTTCTTT. Translation: CASSFRVQTEAFF.